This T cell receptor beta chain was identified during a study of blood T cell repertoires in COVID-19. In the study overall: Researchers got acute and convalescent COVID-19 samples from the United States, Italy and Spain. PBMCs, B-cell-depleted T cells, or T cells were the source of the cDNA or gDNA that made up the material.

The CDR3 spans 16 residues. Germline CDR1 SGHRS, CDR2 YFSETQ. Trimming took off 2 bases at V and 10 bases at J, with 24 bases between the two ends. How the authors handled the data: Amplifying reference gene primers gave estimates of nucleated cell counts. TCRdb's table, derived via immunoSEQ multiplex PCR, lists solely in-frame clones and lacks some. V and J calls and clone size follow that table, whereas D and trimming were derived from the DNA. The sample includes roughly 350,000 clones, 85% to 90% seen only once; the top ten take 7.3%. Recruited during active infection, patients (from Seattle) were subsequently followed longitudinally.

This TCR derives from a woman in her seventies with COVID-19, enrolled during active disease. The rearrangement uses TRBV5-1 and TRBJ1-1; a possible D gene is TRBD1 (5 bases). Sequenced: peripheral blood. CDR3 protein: CASSFTRHDSGGVAFF. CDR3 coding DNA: TGCGCCAGCAGCTTCACCCGACACGACAGCGGCGGGGTAGCTTTCTTT.